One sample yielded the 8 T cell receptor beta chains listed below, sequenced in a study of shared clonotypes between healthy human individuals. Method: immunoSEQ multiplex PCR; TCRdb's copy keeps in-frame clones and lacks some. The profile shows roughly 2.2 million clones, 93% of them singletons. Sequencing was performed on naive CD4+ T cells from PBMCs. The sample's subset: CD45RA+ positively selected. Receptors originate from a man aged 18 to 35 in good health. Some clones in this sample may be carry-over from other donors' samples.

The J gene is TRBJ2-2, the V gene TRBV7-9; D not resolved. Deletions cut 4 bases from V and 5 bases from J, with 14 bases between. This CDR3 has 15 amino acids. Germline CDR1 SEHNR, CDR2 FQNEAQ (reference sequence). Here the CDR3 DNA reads TGTGCCAGCAGCTCGGCGCCGGGCGGAACCGGGGAGCTGTTTTTT. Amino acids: CASSSAPGGTGELFF.

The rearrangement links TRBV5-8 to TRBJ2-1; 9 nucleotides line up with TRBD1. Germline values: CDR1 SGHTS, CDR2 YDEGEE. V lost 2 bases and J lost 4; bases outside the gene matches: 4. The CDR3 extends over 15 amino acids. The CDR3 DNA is TGTGCCAGCAGCTTACAGGGGGCGGGATACAATGAGCAGTTCTTC. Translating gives CASSLQGAGYNEQFF.

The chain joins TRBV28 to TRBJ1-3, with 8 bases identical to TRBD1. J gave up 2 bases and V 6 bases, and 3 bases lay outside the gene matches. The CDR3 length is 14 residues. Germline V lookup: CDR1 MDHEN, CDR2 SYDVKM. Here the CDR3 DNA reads TGTGCCAGCAGAGAGGACAGGGCTGGAAACACCATATATTTT. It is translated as CASREDRAGNTIYF.

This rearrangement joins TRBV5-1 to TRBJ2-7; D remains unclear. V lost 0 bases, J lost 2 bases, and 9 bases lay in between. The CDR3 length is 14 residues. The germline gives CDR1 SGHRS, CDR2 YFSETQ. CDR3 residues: CASSLVLPPYEQYF. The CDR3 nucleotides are TGCGCCAGCAGCTTGGTGCTCCCCCCCTACGAGCAGTACTTC.

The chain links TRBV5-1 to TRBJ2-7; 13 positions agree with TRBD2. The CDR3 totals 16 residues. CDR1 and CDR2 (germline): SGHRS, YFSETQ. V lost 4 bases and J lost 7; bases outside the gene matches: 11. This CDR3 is CASSSELAGGPREQYF. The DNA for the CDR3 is TGCGCCAGCAGCAGCGAACTAGCGGGAGGGCCCAGAGAGCAGTACTTC.

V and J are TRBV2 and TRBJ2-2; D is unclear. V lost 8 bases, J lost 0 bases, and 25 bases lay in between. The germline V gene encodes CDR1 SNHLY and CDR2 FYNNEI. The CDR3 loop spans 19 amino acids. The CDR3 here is CASLLRGWSVPSNTGELFF. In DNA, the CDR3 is TGTGCCAGCCTCCTTCGTGGTTGGTCGGTCCCCTCGAACACCGGGGAGCTGTTTTTT.

CDR3 sequence (DNA): TGCGCCAGCAGCGCGAGACAGGGTAGTCGGAACACTGAAGCTTTCTTT. Its protein is CASSARQGSRNTEAFF. This chain joins TRBV5-1 and TRBJ1-1, with 7 bases lining up with TRBD1. The CDR3 has 16 residues. V lost 4 bases to trimming and J lost 1 base; unmatched junction nucleotides: 10. Germline V lookup: CDR1 SGHRS, CDR2 YFSETQ.

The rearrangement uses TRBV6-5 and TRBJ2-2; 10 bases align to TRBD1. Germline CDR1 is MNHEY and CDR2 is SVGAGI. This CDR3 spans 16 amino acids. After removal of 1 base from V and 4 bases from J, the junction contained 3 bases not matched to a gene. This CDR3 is CASSYYRTGGTGELFF. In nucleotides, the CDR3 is TGTGCCAGCAGTTACTATCGGACAGGGGGCACCGGGGAGCTGTTTTTT.